This entry features one TCR beta chain sequence. The table lists this clonotype with a few counts. The antigen it recognizes is unknown. Base qualities are missing; no much larger clone stands one base away. For this chain, trimming is 5 bases at the V end and 8 bases at the J end, and the number of junction bases without a gene match is 6. The CDR3 sequence holds 14 residues, the cysteine and phenylalanine included. CDR3 DNA only is kept here, 42 bases in frame from base 1. Sequences WNHNN (CDR1) and SYGVQD (CDR2) are obtained from the germline V gene (reference sequence). The treatment or condition label for this specimen denotes: live attenuated yellow fever vaccine strain. Two biological replicates of bulk PBMCs were collected at each blood-draw timepoint. A standard Ficoll-Paque protocol was used to isolate PBMCs from peripheral blood. TriZol was used to extract RNA from bulk PBMCs, from CD4 and CD8 fractions, and from dextramer-positive and dextramer-negative fractions.

The data belong to a study of T cells after yellow fever vaccination (dated by TCRdb to about 2019). About the study as a whole: The SMART-Seq v4 Ultra Low Input RNA kit was used to prepare libraries from fractions with low cell numbers. The cohort comprised two healthy male donors, one aged 18 to 30 and one aged 30 to 40 years. Bulk TCR alpha and beta repertoires were sequenced longitudinally to track T-cell clones before and after primary and booster YFV17D yellow fever vaccination. Blood was drawn at multiple timepoints before and after primary and secondary immunization, with bulk PBMC replicates and cell subsets isolated.

TCR cDNA was synthesized by 5'RACE template switching, which introduced a universal primer site and unique molecular identifiers. Priming of cDNA synthesis was performed from both the TCR alpha and TCR beta constant segments. Libraries were amplified in two PCR steps, with sample barcodes and sequencing adapters added in the second step. Libraries were sequenced on Illumina HiSeq 2500 (2x100 bp) or NovaSeq (2x150 bp). From the authors' description of their analysis: Demultiplexing of reads and collapsing into UMI consensus sequences were performed with MIGEC, and V(D)J alignment was carried out with MiXCR. Vaccine-responding clonotypes were identified with edgeR using replicate PBMC samples, with FDR below 0.01 and a log2 fold change above 5 up to day 15 being required. Bulk clonotypes were assigned CD4 or CD8 identity according to which sequenced CD4 or CD8 repertoire held them at higher abundance. TCRdb reprocessing: public reads trimmed at Q25 with fastp, clones called with MiXCR, in-frame beta chains kept. When rows share a CDR3 protein, they turn into one entry using the most common DNA and genes. TCRdb assigned the V and J calls; the authors' analysis was not used. In all, the sample holds some 600,000 distinct CDR3 sequences, and roughly a sixth of those were seen once. Clones ranked in the top ten supply 15% to 20% of the sample.

The paper's findings and limits, for the study overall: A small share of clonotypes occurred in both CD4 and CD8 compartments, likely arising from convergent recombination. The secondary T-cell response was weaker than the primary response but faster, peaking on day 5 instead of day 15. Most clones expanded after primary vaccination were re-detected after the booster (around 96% of CD4 and roughly 85% of CD8), suggesting broad memory maintenance. Only a couple of donors were included in the study, so the extent to which the findings can be generalized is limited. FACS-sorted repertoires could contain abundant contaminating clonotypes from the bulk population, so computational filtering was required.

The TCR was taken from a man aged 18 to 35 who received the YFV17D yellow fever vaccine. The rearrangement joined TRBV10-1 to TRBJ2-4; 10 central bases correspond to TRBD1. The sample in question was PBMCs, obtained around 5 days after the first yellow fever vaccination. CDR3 reads: CASSRGQGGDIQYF. The DNA sequence reads TGCGCCAGCAGTAGAGGACAGGGGGGAGACATTCAGTACTTC.